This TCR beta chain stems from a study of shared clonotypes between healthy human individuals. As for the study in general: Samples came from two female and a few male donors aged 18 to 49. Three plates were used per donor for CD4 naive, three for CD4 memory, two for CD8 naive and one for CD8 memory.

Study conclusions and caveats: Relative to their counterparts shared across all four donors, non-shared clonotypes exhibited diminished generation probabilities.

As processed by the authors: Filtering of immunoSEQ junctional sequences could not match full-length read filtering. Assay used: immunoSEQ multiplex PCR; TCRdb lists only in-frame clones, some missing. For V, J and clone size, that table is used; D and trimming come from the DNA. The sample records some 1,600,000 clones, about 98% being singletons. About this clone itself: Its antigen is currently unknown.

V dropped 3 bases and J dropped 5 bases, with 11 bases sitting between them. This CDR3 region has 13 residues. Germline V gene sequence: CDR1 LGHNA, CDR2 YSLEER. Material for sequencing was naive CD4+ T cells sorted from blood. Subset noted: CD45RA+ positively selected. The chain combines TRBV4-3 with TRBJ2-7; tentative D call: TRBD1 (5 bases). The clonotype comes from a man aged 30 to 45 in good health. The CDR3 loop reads CASSQPGIHEQYF. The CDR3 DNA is TGCGCCAGCAGCCAGCCAGGGATCCACGAGCAGTACTTC.